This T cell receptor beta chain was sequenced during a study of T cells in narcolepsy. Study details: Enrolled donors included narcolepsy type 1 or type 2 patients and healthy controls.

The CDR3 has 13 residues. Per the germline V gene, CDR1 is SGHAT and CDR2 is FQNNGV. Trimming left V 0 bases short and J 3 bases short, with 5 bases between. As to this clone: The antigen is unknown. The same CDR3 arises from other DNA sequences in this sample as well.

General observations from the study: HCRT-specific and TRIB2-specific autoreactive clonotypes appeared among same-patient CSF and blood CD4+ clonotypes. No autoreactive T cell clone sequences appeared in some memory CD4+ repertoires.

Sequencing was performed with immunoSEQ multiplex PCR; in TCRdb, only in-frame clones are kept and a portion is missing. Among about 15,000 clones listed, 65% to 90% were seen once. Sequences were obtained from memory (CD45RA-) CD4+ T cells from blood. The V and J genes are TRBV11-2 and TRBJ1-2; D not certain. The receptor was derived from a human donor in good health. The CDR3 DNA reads TGTGCCAGCAGCTTAGACTCCTACTATGGCTACACCTTC. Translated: CASSLDSYYGYTF.